The T cell receptor (beta chain) under discussion was sequenced for a study of T cell changes during pregnancy in multiple sclerosis. The data were produced by immunoSEQ multiplex PCR, yet TCRdb's version contains in-frame clones alone and is incomplete. The table lists around 46,000 clones, over 75% of them singletons, with around 7.9% in the top ten. This clonotype was obtained from a female donor with multiple sclerosis, enrolled in a pregnancy study. The sample was CD8+ T cells from peripheral blood mononuclear cells, taken in the second trimester of pregnancy.

CDR3 DNA: TGTGCCAGCAGCCAAGTCGGGGGAAGGGATACGCAGTATTTT. This sequence encodes CASSQVGGRDTQYF. The chain has TRBV4-2 and TRBJ2-3; D might be TRBD2 (6 bases). CDR3 size: 14 residues. V lost 1 base and J lost 6, with 11 bases in between. The germline V gene encodes CDR1 LGHNA and CDR2 YNFKEQ.